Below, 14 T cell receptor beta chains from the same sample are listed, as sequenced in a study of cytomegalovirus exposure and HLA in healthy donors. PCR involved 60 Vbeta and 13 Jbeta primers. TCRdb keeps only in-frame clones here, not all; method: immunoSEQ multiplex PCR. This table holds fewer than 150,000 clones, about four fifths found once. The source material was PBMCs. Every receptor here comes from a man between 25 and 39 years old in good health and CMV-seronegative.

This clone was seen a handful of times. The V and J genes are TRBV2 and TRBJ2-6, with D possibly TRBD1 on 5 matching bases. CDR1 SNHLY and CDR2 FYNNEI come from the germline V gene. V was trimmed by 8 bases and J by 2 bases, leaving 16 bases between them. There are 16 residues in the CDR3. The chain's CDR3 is CASSVAGKAGANVLTF. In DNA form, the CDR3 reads TGTGCCAGCTCGGTGGCAGGGAAGGCTGGGGCCAACGTCCTGACTTTC.

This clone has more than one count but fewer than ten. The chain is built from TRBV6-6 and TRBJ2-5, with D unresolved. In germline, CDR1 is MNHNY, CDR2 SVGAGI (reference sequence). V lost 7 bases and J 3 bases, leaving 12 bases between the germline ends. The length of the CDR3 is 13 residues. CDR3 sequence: CASTQRSEETQYF. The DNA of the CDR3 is TGTGCCAGCACCCAGAGAAGCGAAGAGACCCAGTACTTC.

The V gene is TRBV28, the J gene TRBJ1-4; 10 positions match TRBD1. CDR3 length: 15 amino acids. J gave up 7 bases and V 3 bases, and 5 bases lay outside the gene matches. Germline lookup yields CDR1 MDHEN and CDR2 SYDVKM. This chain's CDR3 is CASSFGQGGGEKLFF. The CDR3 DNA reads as TGTGCCAGCAGTTTCGGACAGGGGGGGGGTGAAAAACTGTTTTTT. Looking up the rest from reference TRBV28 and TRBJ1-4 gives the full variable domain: DVKVTQSSRYLVKRTGEKVFLECVQDMDHENMFWYRQDPGLGLRLIYFSYDVKMKEKGDIPEGYSVSREKKERFSLILESASTNQTSMYLCASSFGQGGGEKLFFGSGTQLSVL.

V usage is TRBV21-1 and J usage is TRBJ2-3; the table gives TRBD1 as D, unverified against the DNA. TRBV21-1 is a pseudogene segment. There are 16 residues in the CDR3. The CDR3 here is CASSSPGQGKGDTQYF. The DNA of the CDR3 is TGTGCCAGCAGCAGCCCGGGACAGGGTAAGGGGGATACGCAGTATTTT.

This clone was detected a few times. The CDR3 protein is CASGGTSGSETQYF. Written as DNA, the CDR3 is TGTGCCAGCGGTGGGACTAGCGGGAGTGAGACCCAGTACTTC. The chain recombines TRBV6-5 with TRBJ2-5; 14 nucleotides match TRBD2. The CDR3 spans 14 residues. V gave up 8 bases and J gave up 5 bases; unmatched junction bases: 4. Germline-derived CDR1 and CDR2 are MNHEY and SVGAGI.

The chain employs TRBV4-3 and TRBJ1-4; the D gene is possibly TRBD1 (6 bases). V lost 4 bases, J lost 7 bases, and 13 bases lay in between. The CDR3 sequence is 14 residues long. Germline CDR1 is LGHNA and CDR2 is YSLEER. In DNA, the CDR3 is TGCGCCAGCAGCCCTGGAAGGGGGAGTGAAAAACTGTTTTTT. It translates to CASSPGRGSEKLFF.

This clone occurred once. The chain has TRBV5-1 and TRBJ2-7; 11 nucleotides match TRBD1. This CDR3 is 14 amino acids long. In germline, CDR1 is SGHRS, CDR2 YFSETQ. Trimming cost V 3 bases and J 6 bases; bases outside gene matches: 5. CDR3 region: CASSWGTGGGEQYF. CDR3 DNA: TGCGCCAGCAGCTGGGGGACAGGGGGGGGCGAGCAGTACTTC.

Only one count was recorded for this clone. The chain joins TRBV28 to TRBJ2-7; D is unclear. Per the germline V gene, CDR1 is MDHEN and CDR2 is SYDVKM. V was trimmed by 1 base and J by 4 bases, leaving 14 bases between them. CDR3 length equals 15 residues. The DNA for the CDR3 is TGTGCCAGCAGTTTATTCTCCGGGTCGGGTTACGAGCAGTACTTC. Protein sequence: CASSLFSGSGYEQYF.

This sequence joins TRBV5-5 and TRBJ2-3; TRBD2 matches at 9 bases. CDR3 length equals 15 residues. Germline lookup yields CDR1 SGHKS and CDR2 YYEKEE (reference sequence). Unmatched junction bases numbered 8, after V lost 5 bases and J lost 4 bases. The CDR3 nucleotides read TGTGCCAGCAGGGCCGGGACTAGCAATGCAGATACGCAGTATTTT. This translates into CASRAGTSNADTQYF.

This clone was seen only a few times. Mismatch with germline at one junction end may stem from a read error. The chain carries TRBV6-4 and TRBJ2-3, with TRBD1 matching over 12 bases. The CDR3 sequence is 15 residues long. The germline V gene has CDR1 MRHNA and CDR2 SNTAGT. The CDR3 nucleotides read TGTGCCAGCACTGACGGGACAGGGGGCACAGATACGAAGTATTTT. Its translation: CASTDGTGGTDTKYF.

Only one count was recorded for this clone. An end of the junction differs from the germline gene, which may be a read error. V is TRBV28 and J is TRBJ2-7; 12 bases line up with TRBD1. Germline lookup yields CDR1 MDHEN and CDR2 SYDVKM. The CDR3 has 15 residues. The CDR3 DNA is TGTGCCAGCAGTGCGAACCCGGGACAGGGGGCCCGCCCAAGCTTC. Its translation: CASSANPGQGARPSF.

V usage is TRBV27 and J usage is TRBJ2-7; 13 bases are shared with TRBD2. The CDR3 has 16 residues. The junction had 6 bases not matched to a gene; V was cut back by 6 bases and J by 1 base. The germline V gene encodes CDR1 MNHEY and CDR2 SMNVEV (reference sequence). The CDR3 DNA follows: TGTGCCAGCAGCCGTCTGACTAGCGGGGGGTCCTACGAGCAGTACTTC. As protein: CASSRLTSGGSYEQYF.

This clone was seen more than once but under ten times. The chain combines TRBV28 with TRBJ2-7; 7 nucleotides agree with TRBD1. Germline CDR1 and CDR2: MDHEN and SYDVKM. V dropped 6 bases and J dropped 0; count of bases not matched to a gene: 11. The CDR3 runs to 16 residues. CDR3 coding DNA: TGTGCCAGCAGACCCCCGACAGGGACCCTCTCCTACGAGCAGTACTTC. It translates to CASRPPTGTLSYEQYF.

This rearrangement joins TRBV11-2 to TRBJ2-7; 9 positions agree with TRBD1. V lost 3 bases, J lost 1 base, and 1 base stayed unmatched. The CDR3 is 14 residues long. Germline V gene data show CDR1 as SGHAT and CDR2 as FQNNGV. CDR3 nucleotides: TGTGCCAGCAGCTTGGACAGGGGTTCCTACGAGCAGTACTTC. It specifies CASSLDRGSYEQYF.